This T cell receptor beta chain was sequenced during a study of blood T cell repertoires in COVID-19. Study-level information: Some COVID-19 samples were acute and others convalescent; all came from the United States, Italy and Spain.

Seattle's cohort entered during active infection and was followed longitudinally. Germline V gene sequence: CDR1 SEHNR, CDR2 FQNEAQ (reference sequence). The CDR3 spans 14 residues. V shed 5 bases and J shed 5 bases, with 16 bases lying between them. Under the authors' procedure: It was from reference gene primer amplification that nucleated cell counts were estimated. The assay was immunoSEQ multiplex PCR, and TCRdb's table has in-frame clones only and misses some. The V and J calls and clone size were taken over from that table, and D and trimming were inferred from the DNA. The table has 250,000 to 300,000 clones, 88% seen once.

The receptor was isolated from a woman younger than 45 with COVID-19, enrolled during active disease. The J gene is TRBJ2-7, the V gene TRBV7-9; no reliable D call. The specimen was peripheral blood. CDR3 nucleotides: TGTGCCAGCAGCCCCCGGGTTCGGCCCCACGAGCAGTACTTC. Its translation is CASSPRVRPHEQYF. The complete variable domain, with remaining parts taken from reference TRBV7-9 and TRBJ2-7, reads DTGVSQNPRHKITKRGQNVTFRCDPISEHNRLYWYRQTLGQGPEFLTYFQNEAQLEKSRLLSDRFSAERPKGSFSTLEIQRTEQGDSAMYLCASSPRVRPHEQYFGPGTRLTVT.